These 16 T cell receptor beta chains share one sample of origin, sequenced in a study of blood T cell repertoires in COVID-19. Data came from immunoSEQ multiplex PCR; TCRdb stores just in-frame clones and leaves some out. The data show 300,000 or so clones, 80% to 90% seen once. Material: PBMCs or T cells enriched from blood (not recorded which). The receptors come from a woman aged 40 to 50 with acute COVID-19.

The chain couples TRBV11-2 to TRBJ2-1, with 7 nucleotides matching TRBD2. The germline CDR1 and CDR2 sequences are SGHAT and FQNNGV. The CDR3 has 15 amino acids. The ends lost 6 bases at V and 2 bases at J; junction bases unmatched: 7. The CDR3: CASRSSGATYNEQFF. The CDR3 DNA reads TGTGCCAGCAGATCCAGCGGGGCGACCTACAATGAGCAGTTCTTC.

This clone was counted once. The CDR3 protein is CASSSRQADYGYTF. Here the CDR3 DNA reads TGCGCCAGCAGCTCCCGACAGGCGGACTATGGCTACACCTTC. The J gene is TRBJ1-2, the V gene TRBV5-1, with a tentative D call TRBD1 (6 bases). CDR1 SGHRS and CDR2 YFSETQ come from the germline V gene. The CDR3 covers 14 residues. Between the trimmed V and J ends, which lost 3 bases and 3 bases, there was a span of 12 bases.

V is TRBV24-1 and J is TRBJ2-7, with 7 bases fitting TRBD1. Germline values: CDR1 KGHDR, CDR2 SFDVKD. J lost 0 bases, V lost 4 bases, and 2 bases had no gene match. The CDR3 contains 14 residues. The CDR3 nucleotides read TGTGCCACCAGTGAGGGGGACAGCTCCTACGAGCAGTACTTC. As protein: CATSEGDSSYEQYF.

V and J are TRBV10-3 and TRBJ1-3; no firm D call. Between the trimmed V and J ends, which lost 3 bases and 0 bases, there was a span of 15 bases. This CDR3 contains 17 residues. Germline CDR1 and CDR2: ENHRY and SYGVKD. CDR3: CAISEGGMRASGNTIYF. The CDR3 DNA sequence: TGTGCCATCAGTGAAGGAGGGATGCGGGCCTCTGGAAACACCATATATTTT.

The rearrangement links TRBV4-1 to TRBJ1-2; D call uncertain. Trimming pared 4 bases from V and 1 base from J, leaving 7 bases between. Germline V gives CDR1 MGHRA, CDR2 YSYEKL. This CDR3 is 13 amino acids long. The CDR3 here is CASSRDLNYGYTF. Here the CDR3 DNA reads TGCGCCAGCAGCCGAGACCTTAACTATGGCTACACCTTC.

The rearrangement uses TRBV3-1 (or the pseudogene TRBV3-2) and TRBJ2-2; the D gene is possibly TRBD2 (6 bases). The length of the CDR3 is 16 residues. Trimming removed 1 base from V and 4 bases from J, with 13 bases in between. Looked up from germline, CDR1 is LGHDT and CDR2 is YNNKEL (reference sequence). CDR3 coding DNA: TGTGCCAGCAGCCAAGGTAGCGGCCTTCTCACCGGGGAGCTGTTTTTT. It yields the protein CASSQGSGLLTGELFF.

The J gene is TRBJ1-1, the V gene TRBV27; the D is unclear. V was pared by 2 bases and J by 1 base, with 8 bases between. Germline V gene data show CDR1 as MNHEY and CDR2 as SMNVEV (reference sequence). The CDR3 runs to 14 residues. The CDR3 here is CASSLTSPNTEAFF. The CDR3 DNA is TGTGCCAGCAGTTTAACCAGTCCGAACACTGAAGCTTTCTTT.

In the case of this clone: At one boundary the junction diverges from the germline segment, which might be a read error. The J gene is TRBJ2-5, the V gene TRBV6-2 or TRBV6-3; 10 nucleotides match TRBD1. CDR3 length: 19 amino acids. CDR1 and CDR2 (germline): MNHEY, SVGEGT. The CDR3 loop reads CASRYSTRDRGIPQETQYF. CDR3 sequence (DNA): TGTGCCAGCAGATACTCAACTAGGGACAGGGGAATCCCCCAAGAGACCCAGTACTTC.

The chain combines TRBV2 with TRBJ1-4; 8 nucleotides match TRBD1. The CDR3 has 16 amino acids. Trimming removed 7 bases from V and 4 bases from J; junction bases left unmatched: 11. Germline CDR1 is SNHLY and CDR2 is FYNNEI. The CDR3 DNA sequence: TGTGCCAGCAAAGTAGAACAGGGGGTCCTTAATGAAAAACTGTTTTTT. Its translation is CASKVEQGVLNEKLFF.

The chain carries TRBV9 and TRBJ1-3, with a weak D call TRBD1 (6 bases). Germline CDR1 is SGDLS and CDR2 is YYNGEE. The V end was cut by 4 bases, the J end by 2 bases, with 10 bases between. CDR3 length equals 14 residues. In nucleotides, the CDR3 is TGTGCCAGCAGCCATACAGGGACTGGAAACACCATATATTTT. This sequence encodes CASSHTGTGNTIYF.

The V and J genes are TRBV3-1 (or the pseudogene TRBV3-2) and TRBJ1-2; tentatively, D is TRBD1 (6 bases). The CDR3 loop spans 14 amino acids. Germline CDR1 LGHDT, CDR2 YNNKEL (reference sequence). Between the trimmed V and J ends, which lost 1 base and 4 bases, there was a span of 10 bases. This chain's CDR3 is CASSQGTAFYGYTF. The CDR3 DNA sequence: TGTGCCAGCAGCCAAGGGACAGCCTTCTATGGCTACACCTTC.

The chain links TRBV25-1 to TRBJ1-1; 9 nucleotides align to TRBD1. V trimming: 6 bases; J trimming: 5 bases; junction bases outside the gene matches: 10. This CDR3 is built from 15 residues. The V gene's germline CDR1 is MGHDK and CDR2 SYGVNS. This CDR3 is CASRKITGGGTEAFF. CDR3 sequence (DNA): TGTGCCAGCAGAAAAATTACAGGGGGCGGAACTGAAGCTTTCTTT.

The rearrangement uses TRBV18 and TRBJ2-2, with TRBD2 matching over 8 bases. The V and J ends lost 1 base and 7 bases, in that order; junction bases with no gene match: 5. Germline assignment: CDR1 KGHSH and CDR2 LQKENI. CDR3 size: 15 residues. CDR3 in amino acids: CASSPLGLGSGELFF. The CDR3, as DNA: TGTGCCAGCTCACCACTGGGACTAGGCAGCGGGGAGCTGTTTTTT.

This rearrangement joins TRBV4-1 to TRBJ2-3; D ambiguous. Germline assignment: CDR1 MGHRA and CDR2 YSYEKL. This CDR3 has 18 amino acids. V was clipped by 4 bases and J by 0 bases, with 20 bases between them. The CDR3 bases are TGCGCCAGCAGCCTCAAGACTCCCCACGAGGCTAGCACAGATACGCAGTATTTT. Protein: CASSLKTPHEASTDTQYF.

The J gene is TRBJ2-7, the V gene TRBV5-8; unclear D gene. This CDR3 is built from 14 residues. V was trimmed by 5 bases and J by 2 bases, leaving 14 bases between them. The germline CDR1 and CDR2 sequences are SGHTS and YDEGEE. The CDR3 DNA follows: TGTGCCAGCAGACAACGCGGTAGAGCCTACGAGCAGTACTTC. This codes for CASRQRGRAYEQYF.

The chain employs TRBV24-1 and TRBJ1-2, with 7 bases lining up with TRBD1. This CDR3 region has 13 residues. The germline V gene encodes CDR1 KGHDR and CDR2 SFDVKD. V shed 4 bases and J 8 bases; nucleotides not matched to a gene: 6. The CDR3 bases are TGTGCCACCAGTGAAGGGGACAGTTGGGGCTACACCTTC. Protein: CATSEGDSWGYTF.